Following are 22 T cell receptor beta chains from one sample sequenced in a study of T cells in women clearing cervical HPV infection (dated by TCRdb to 2016 to 2018). Preparation of the library involved the immunoSEQ multiplex PCR assay. TCRdb retrieved this table from immuneACCESS and kept in-frame rearrangements only. Not all clones are present; in checked studies, unresolved V genes account for under half, and no reason is known for the remainder. This sample's records show 25,000 to 35,000 clones. The top ten clonotypes cover 15% to 20% of the sample. Sequenced: blood buffy coat. Receptors originate from a woman between 18 and 70 years old with a cervical HPV16 infection that either progressed to CIN3+ or cleared (not recorded which).

The covered CDR3 bases are TGCAGTGCTACTCCAGGGGGCACTGAA. Protein product: CSATPGGTE. The entire CDR3 protein is CSATPGGTEAFF. This chain connects TRBV20-1 to TRBJ1-1, with 7 nucleotides matching TRBD1. Read sequence stops 3 residues before the CDR3 end, and the germline J gene provides the missing end. V was pared by 4 bases and J by 4 bases, with 3 bases of the junction left unmatched. Germline values: CDR1 DFQATT, CDR2 SNEGSKA (reference sequence). This CDR3 spans 12 amino acids.

For this clone: The read ends 3 residues early relative to the CDR3; the germline J gene fills the gap. The chain uses TRBV18 and TRBJ1-1; possibly TRBD1 for D (6 bases). CDR1 KGHSH and CDR2 LQKENI come from the germline V gene. The CDR3 length is 15 residues. Trimming shortened V by 3 bases and J by 3 bases, and 14 bases separated the two germline ends. CDR3 DNA (partial): TGTGCCAGCTCACCGGGACACCCGAGTTACACTGAA. Amino acid sequence: CASSPGHPSYTE. The entire CDR3 is CASSPGHPSYTEAFF. Using reference TRBV18 and TRBJ1-1 for the parts outside the CDR3, the full variable domain is NAGVMQNPRHLVRRRGQEARLRCSPMKGHSHVYWYRQLPEEGLKFMVYLQKENIIDESGMPKERFSAEFPKEGPSILRIQQVVRGDSAAYFCASSPGHPSYTEAFFGQGTRLTVV.

To note about this clone: Read data end 3 residues before the CDR3 end; the end is taken from the germline J gene. The gene calls are TRBV4-2 and TRBJ1-6; no reliable D call. Trimming cost V 0 bases and J 0 bases, with 9 bases left between them. Germline V gene data show CDR1 as LGHNA and CDR2 as YNFKEQ. There are 17 residues in the CDR3. CDR3 in amino acids: CASSQDPYSSYNSPLHF. The sequenced part of the CDR3 DNA is TGTGCCAGCAGCCAAGATCCGTACAGCTCCTATAATTCACCC.

A word on this clone: The read halts 3 residues ahead of the CDR3 end, with the missing end drawn from the germline J gene. This sequence joins TRBV2 and TRBJ2-5, with TRBD2 matching over 9 bases. The germline V gene has CDR1 SNHLY and CDR2 FYNNEI. Trimming removed 7 bases from V and 5 bases from J; junction bases left unmatched: 8. The CDR3 spans 14 residues. CDR3: CASKGGLAPETQYF. The CDR3 bases that were read are TGTGCCAGCAAGGGGGGACTAGCCCCCGAGACC.

Regarding this clone: The missing CDR3 end, 3 residues past where the read stops, is filled in from the germline J gene. The V call is TRBV6-2 or TRBV6-3, the J call TRBJ2-5, with 9 nucleotides matching TRBD2. The CDR3 has 13 amino acids. The germline CDR1 and CDR2 sequences are MNHEY and SVGEGT. V lost 5 bases, J lost 3 bases, and 1 base stayed unmatched. Incomplete CDR3 DNA: TGTGCCAGCAGTGGACTAGCGAAAGAGACC. Translating it yields CASSGLAKET. The whole CDR3 is CASSGLAKETQYF.

Remarks on this clone: The sequenced fragment ends 3 residues before the CDR3 boundary, so the rest is inferred from the germline J gene. This chain joins TRBV5-1 and TRBJ2-3, with D possibly being TRBD1 (6 bases). CDR1 is SGHRS, CDR2 YFSETQ, per germline. This CDR3 region has 14 residues. The chain's CDR3 is CASSLDREVDAQYF. The CDR3 bases that were read are TGCGCCAGCAGCTTGGACAGGGAAGTGGATGCG.

Remarks on this clone: The missing CDR3 end, 3 residues past where the read stops, is filled in from the germline J gene. The rearrangement uses TRBV5-4 and TRBJ1-2, with 9 bases matching TRBD1. The CDR3 covers 15 residues. From germline, CDR1 is SGHNT and CDR2 YYREEE (reference sequence). After removal of 2 bases from V and 2 bases from J, the junction contained 4 bases not matched to a gene. The covered CDR3 bases are TGTGCCAGCAGCTTACCCACAGGGGGCAACTATGGC. Encoded protein: CASSLPTGGNYG. The full CDR3 is CASSLPTGGNYGYTF. Full variable domain (rest looked up from reference TRBV5-4 and TRBJ1-2): ETGVTQSPTHLIKTRGQQVTLRCSSQSGHNTVSWYQQALGQGPQFIFQYYREEENGRGNFPPRFSGLQFPNYSSELNVNALELDDSALYLCASSLPTGGNYGYTFGSGTRLTVV.

CDR3 sequence: CASSMTVQETQYF. CDR3 DNA (partial): TGTGCCAGTAGTATGACAGTACAAGAGACG. The chain couples TRBV19 to TRBJ2-3, with a tentative D call TRBD1 (5 bases). From the germline J gene comes the end of the CDR3, since the read stops 3 residues before it. Germline values: CDR1 LNHDA, CDR2 SQIVND (reference sequence). CDR3 length equals 13 residues.

For this clone: The missing CDR3 end, 3 residues past where the read stops, is filled in from the germline J gene. V gene TRBV19 combines with J gene TRBJ1-6; D unresolved. V was clipped by 7 bases and J by 0 bases, with 10 bases between them. Germline V lookup: CDR1 LNHDA, CDR2 SQIVND (reference sequence). The CDR3 spans 15 residues. CDR3 residues: CASTRVGSYNSPLHF. The sequenced CDR3 bases are TGTGCCAGTACAAGGGTAGGCTCCTATAATTCACCC.

Worth noting for this clone: Germline and junction disagree at one end, which may indicate a read error. The read terminates 3 residues ahead of where the CDR3 ends, so the germline J gene completes it. V gene TRBV6-2 or TRBV6-3 combines with J gene TRBJ1-2; D gene unclear. The CDR3 consists of 15 residues. Germline CDR1 reads MNHEY; CDR2 reads SVGEGT. The CDR3 here is CASSYSIRVYYGYTF. CDR3 DNA, as far as it was read: TGTGCCAGCAGTTACTCGATACGAGTTTACTATGGT.

The covered CDR3 bases are TGTGCCAGCAGCTTAGGACAGGGGGCGCACTATGGT. This encodes CASSLGQGAHYG. The full CDR3 reads CASSLGQGAHYGQYF. The rearrangement links TRBV7-2 to TRBJ2-4; TRBD1 matches 10 bases. The read ends 3 residues before the CDR3 terminus; that terminus is restored from the germline J gene. The CDR3 extends over 15 amino acids. Germline V gives CDR1 SGHTA, CDR2 FQGNSA.

As concerns this clone: One end of the junction fails to match germline, which may point to a read error. The observed sequence ends 3 residues before the CDR3 terminus, with the missing tail filled in from the germline J gene. Other nucleotide sequences from this sample produce the same CDR3. The V gene is TRBV7-6, the J gene TRBJ1-3; D gene uncertain. The CDR3 length is 16 residues. From germline, CDR1 is SGHVS and CDR2 FNYEAQ. The CDR3 DNA, read in part, is TGTGCCAGCAGCTTATCAGGATTAATAGGTGGAAACACT. It translates to CASSLSGLIGGNT. The complete CDR3 protein is CASSLSGLIGGNTIYF.

Notes on this clone: The sequence runs out 3 residues before the end of the CDR3; the remainder is reconstructed from the germline J gene. This chain joins TRBV7-6 and TRBJ2-7; 8 bases match TRBD1. The germline V gene has CDR1 SGHVS and CDR2 FNYEAQ. This CDR3 is 14 amino acids long. The ends lost 5 bases at V and 5 bases at J; junction bases unmatched: 8. CDR3 sequence reads: CASSQKLTGDEQYF. The sequenced part of the CDR3 DNA is TGTGCCAGCAGCCAAAAATTGACAGGGGACGAG.

Details on this clone: The read terminates 3 residues ahead of where the CDR3 ends, so the germline J gene completes it. The rearrangement uses TRBV6-8 and TRBJ2-7; 15 bases are shared with TRBD2. The V and J ends lost 6 bases and 4 bases, in that order; junction bases with no gene match: 4. Germline values: CDR1 MNHGY, CDR2 SAAAGT. The CDR3 runs 15 residues. CDR3 bases read: TGTGCCAGCAGCTGGGGGACTAGCGGGGGGTACGAG. This sequence encodes CASSWGTSGGYE. The CDR3, in full, reads CASSWGTSGGYEQYF.

A remark on this clone: Read coverage stops 3 residues before the CDR3 terminus; the germline J gene supplies the remainder. This sequence joins TRBV19 and TRBJ2-7, with 11 bases that match TRBD2. The V segment lost 5 bases and the J segment 0 bases; nucleotides outside the gene matches: 3. This CDR3 has 15 residues. Germline CDR1 reads LNHDA; CDR2 reads SQIVND (reference sequence). The sequenced part of the CDR3 DNA is TGTGCCAGTAGTTCAACTAGCGGGGGCTCCTACGAG. This encodes CASSSTSGGSYE. The whole CDR3 reads CASSSTSGGSYEQYF.

Concerning this clone itself: Read data end 3 residues before the CDR3 end; the end is taken from the germline J gene. The gene calls are TRBV6-2 or TRBV6-3 and TRBJ1-2; no reliable D call. The CDR3 is 11 residues long. Germline V CDR1 and CDR2: MNHEY, SVGEGT. Partial CDR3 DNA: TGTGCCAGCACCCAGAACAATGAC. Residues: CASTQNND. The whole CDR3 protein is CASTQNNDYTF.

As concerns this clone: Read sequence stops 3 residues before the CDR3 end, and the germline J gene provides the missing end. The rearrangement uses TRBV10-3 and TRBJ2-7, with D perhaps matching TRBD1 (5 bases). CDR1 ENHRY and CDR2 SYGVKD come from the germline V gene. Trimming took 6 bases from V and 1 from J, leaving 13 bases between them. The CDR3 spans 14 residues. The CDR3 loop is CAIRSGSTSYEQYF. Partial CDR3 DNA: TGTGCCATCAGATCAGGGTCTACATCCTACGAG.

Comment on this clone: The CDR3 end falls 3 residues outside the read, so it is completed with the germline J gene. The gene calls are TRBV2 and TRBJ2-2; 8 bases are shared with TRBD1. The V gene end was trimmed by 6 bases and the J gene end by 2 bases; junction bases not matched to a gene: 8. This CDR3 has 16 residues. CDR1 is SNHLY and CDR2 is FYNNEI in the germline V gene. The DNA read from the CDR3 is TGTGCCAGCAGCACCACAGGGGGTTCTAACACCGGGGAG. Translating it yields CASSTTGGSNTGE. The complete CDR3 protein is CASSTTGGSNTGELFF.

On this clone: The read gets to within 3 residues of the CDR3 end, and the germline J gene fills in the rest. This chain joins TRBV7-3 and TRBJ1-1; the match to TRBD1 covers 9 bases. This CDR3 has 14 residues. V dropped 6 bases and J dropped 2; count of bases not matched to a gene: 4. Germline V gene sequence: CDR1 SGHTA, CDR2 FQGTGA. CDR3 in amino acids: CASRPGQGNTEAFF. The CDR3 bases that were read are TGTGCCAGCAGGCCGGGACAGGGCAACACTGAA.

A note on this clone: The read halts 3 residues ahead of the CDR3 end, with the missing end drawn from the germline J gene. The gene calls are TRBV20-1 and TRBJ1-2, with TRBD1 identical over 8 bases. Looked up from germline, CDR1 is DFQATT and CDR2 is SNEGSKA (reference sequence). The CDR3 length is 13 residues. The CDR3 protein is CSARDQQGEGYTF. The covered CDR3 bases are TGCAGTGCTAGAGATCAACAGGGGGAAGGC.

As to this clone: Read sequence stops 3 residues before the CDR3 end, and the germline J gene provides the missing end. The chain has TRBV4-2 and TRBJ2-1; D perhaps matches TRBD2 (6 bases). The CDR3 extends over 15 amino acids. Trimming removed 1 base at V and 9 bases at J, with 16 bases between. The germline gives CDR1 LGHNA, CDR2 YNFKEQ. The sequenced CDR3 bases are TGTGCCAGCAGCCAAGCGGCGGGGTGGGGTGGTGAG. It yields the protein CASSQAAGWGGE. From start to end, the CDR3 is CASSQAAGWGGEQFF.

Notes on this clone: The read ends 3 residues early relative to the CDR3; the germline J gene fills the gap. The chain has TRBV5-1 and TRBJ2-4; TRBD1 is a possible D gene (5 bases). There are 12 residues in the CDR3. The germline V gene has CDR1 SGHRS and CDR2 YFSETQ. The CDR3 is CASSFSRDGQYF. CDR3 DNA (partial): TGCGCCAGCAGCTTCAGCAGGGATGGT. Supplemented by reference TRBV5-1 and TRBJ2-4, the full variable domain reads KAGVTQTPRYLIKTRGQQVTLSCSPISGHRSVSWYQQTPGQGLQFLFEYFSETQRNKGNFPGRFSGRQFSNSRSEMNVSTLELGDSALYLCASSFSRDGQYFGAGTRLSVL.